Each of the 10 T cell receptor beta chains below was sequenced from the same sample in a study of blood T cell repertoires in COVID-19. Assay used: immunoSEQ multiplex PCR; TCRdb lists only in-frame clones, some missing. The sample shows 150,000 to 200,000 clones, 85% to 90% of them seen only once. The sample comprised peripheral blood. The receptors were gathered from a man in his late teens or twenties with active or convalescent COVID-19.

This clone was found once. V usage is TRBV11-2 and J usage is TRBJ1-6, with 9 nucleotides matching TRBD1. The V segment lost 5 bases and the J segment 4 bases; nucleotides outside the gene matches: 6. The CDR3 has 16 residues. Looked up from germline, CDR1 is SGHAT and CDR2 is FQNNGV. For the CDR3, the DNA is TGTGCCAGCAGCGATAGGGACAGGGAGTATAATTCACCCCTCCACTTT. It translates to CASSDRDREYNSPLHF.

With respect to this clone: The identical CDR3 is also encoded by other nucleotide sequences in the sample. The chain links TRBV6-5 to TRBJ1-1; D is ambiguous. CDR3 length: 11 residues. CDR1 and CDR2 from the germline V gene are MNHEY and SVGAGI. Trimming left V 6 bases short and J 5 bases short, with 7 bases between. The CDR3 DNA reads TGTGCCAGCAGCCCAGGAACTGAAGCTTTCTTT. This sequence encodes CASSPGTEAFF.

The CDR3: CAWGRRRGETQYF. The CDR3 DNA sequence: TGTGCCTGGGGCCGCCGGAGGGGAGAGACCCAGTACTTC. The chain joins TRBV30 to TRBJ2-5; D perhaps matches TRBD2 (6 bases). The CDR3 is made up of 13 amino acids. From germline, CDR1 is GTSNPN and CDR2 SVGIG (reference sequence). The V end lost 5 bases, the J end lost 4 bases, and 14 bases lay between the germline ends.

This chain links TRBV7-9 with TRBJ1-1, with TRBD1 as a possible D gene (5 bases). The germline V gene encodes CDR1 SEHNR and CDR2 FQNEAQ (reference sequence). Trimming shortened V by 5 bases and J by 5 bases, and 15 bases separated the two germline ends. The CDR3 extends over 14 amino acids. CDR3 DNA: TGTGCCAGCAGCCCCGGGGGGTGGCGGACTGAAGCTTTCTTT. Translation: CASSPGGWRTEAFF.

V gene TRBV12-5 combines with J gene TRBJ1-4; 8 bases align to TRBD1. The trim removed 2 bases at V and 7 bases at J, leaving 9 bases unmatched. The CDR3 consists of 16 residues. Per germline, CDR1 LGHNT and CDR2 FRNRAP. The CDR3 DNA reads as TGTGCTAGTGGTTTGTACACAGGGGGTTCCGGTGAAAAACTGTTTTTT. Encoded protein: CASGLYTGGSGEKLFF.

This clone has just a few counts. This sequence joins TRBV5-6 and TRBJ2-7, with 9 bases lining up with TRBD1. V was clipped by 3 bases and J by 6 bases; unmatched bases: 4. CDR1 and CDR2 from the germline V gene are SGHDT and YYEEEE. The CDR3 contains 13 residues. The CDR3 DNA follows: TGTGCCAGCAGCTGGGACAGGGCGACCGAGCAGTACGTC. It specifies CASSWDRATEQYV.

This clone was observed a single time. This chain's CDR3 is CSASRASGRTGELFF. DNA of the CDR3: TGCAGTGCTAGTAGGGCTAGCGGGAGGACCGGGGAGCTGTTTTTT. The genes are TRBV20-1 and TRBJ2-2; 11 bases map to TRBD2. The CDR3 consists of 15 residues. Germline V gene sequence: CDR1 DFQATT, CDR2 SNEGSKA (reference sequence). The ends lost 3 bases at V and 5 bases at J; junction bases unmatched: 5.

The chain carries TRBV11-3 and TRBJ2-2; a weak D match, TRBD2 (5 bases). Trimming removed 5 bases at V and 5 bases at J, with 15 bases between. Germline CDR1 and CDR2: SGHNT and YENEEA. This CDR3 has 15 amino acids. The DNA of the CDR3 is TGTGCCAGCAGCCAAGGACTTTTTGGGACCGGGGAGCTGTTTTTT. Residues: CASSQGLFGTGELFF. Supplemented by reference TRBV11-3 and TRBJ2-2, the full variable domain reads EAGVVQSPRYKIIEKKQPVAFWCNPISGHNTLYWYLQNLGQGPELLIRYENEEAVDDSQLPKDRFSAERLKGVDSTLKIQPAELGDSAVYLCASSQGLFGTGELFFGEGSRLTVL.

This clone showed up just a few times. Other nucleotide sequences from this sample produce the same CDR3. This chain links TRBV7-2 with TRBJ1-4; D perhaps matches TRBD1 (6 bases). This CDR3 comprises 15 residues. V gave up 1 base and J gave up 5 bases, with 11 bases separating them. Germline loops: CDR1 SGHTA, CDR2 FQGNSA. The CDR3 sequence is CASSLGGRGNEKLFF. CDR3 nucleotide sequence: TGTGCCAGCAGCTTAGGCGGCAGGGGAAATGAAAAACTGTTTTTT.

V gene TRBV13 combines with J gene TRBJ2-7, with 7 bases lining up with TRBD1. Unmatched junction bases numbered 4, after V lost 5 bases and J lost 0 bases. The germline V gene has CDR1 PRHDT and CDR2 FYEKMQ (reference sequence). This CDR3 has 14 residues. The CDR3 reads CASSPTGVSYEQYF. The CDR3 nucleotides read TGTGCCAGCAGCCCTACAGGGGTCTCCTACGAGCAGTACTTC.